Presented here are 21 T cell receptor beta chains from one specimen sequenced in a study of T cell responses to AZD1222 COVID-19 vaccine. Sequenced by immunoSEQ multiplex PCR; TCRdb stores in-frame clones only, minus some. The repertoire consists of about 150,000 clones, with around 90% occurring once and the leading ten covering approximately 3.5%. Sample: peripheral blood, taken 28 days after the second AZD1222 dose. The receptors derive from an adult who received the AZD1222 COVID-19 vaccine.

The chain is built from TRBV7-9 and TRBJ2-3; D gene uncertain. In germline, CDR1 is SEHNR, CDR2 FQNEAQ (reference sequence). CDR3 length equals 11 residues. V was trimmed by 3 bases and J by 4 bases, leaving 2 bases between them. The CDR3 DNA follows: TGTGCCAGCAGCTTTCCAGATACGCAGTATTTT. Translation: CASSFPDTQYF.

The J gene is TRBJ1-5, the V gene TRBV20-1; D gene unclear. The germline V gene has CDR1 DFQATT and CDR2 SNEGSKA (reference sequence). CDR3 length equals 11 residues. V lost 5 bases and J lost 3, with 5 bases in between. The CDR3 sequence is CSAGINQPQHF. CDR3 sequence (DNA): TGCAGTGCTGGGATCAATCAGCCCCAGCATTTT.

The chain is built from TRBV20-1 and TRBJ2-2; D unresolved. V was clipped by 5 bases and J by 5 bases, with 6 bases between them. Germline V lookup: CDR1 DFQATT, CDR2 SNEGSKA (reference sequence). CDR3 length equals 11 residues. This CDR3 is CSAPWTGELFF. CDR3 sequence (DNA): TGCAGTGCTCCCTGGACCGGGGAGCTGTTTTTT.

The genes are TRBV11-1 and TRBJ2-2; D may correspond to TRBD1 or TRBD2 (6 bases each). Trimming shortened V by 5 bases and J by 3 bases, and 13 bases separated the two germline ends. The CDR3 contains 15 residues. The germline V gene has CDR1 SGHAT and CDR2 FQDESV (reference sequence). CDR3 in DNA: TGTGCCAGCAGCGGAGGGGGTTCGGACACCGGGGAGCTGTTTTTT. This sequence encodes CASSGGGSDTGELFF.

This rearrangement joins TRBV6-1 to TRBJ1-2; possibly TRBD1 for D (5 bases). Trimming removed 3 bases from V and 8 bases from J, with 13 bases in between. Germline V gives CDR1 MNHNS, CDR2 SASEGT. CDR3 length: 13 residues. CDR3 loop: CASSEGRVYGYTF. The CDR3 DNA reads TGTGCCAGCAGTGAGGGGCGGGTTTACGGCTACACCTTC.

This clone was recorded only once. The chain uses TRBV5-5 and TRBJ1-1; D is unresolved. Germline V lookup: CDR1 SGHKS, CDR2 YYEKEE (reference sequence). V lost 1 base to trimming and J lost 4 bases, with 11 bases between them. This CDR3 spans 14 amino acids. CDR3 sequence: CASSLFLRGTEAFF. The CDR3 nucleotides read TGTGCCAGCAGCTTGTTCCTCCGGGGCACTGAAGCTTTCTTT.

V and J are TRBV20-1 and TRBJ1-5, with D perhaps matching TRBD1 (6 bases). Germline-derived CDR1 and CDR2 are DFQATT and SNEGSKA (reference sequence). This CDR3 is built from 15 residues. The V end lost 3 bases, the J end lost 1 base, and 13 bases lay between the germline ends. The CDR3 spells CSASPGGASNQPQHF. The DNA of the CDR3 is TGCAGTGCTAGTCCGGGGGGCGCGAGCAATCAGCCCCAGCATTTT.

The gene calls are TRBV3-1 (or the pseudogene TRBV3-2) and TRBJ1-1; possibly TRBD1 for D (5 bases). The CDR3 extends over 16 amino acids. The germline gives CDR1 LGHDT, CDR2 YNNKEL (reference sequence). The V end lost 0 bases, the J end lost 1 base, and 12 bases lay between the germline ends. CDR3 region: CASSQDAGHKNTEAFF. CDR3 coding DNA: TGTGCCAGCAGCCAAGACGCAGGACATAAGAACACTGAAGCTTTCTTT.

The CDR3 loop reads CAWRARGHPRTSIEAFF. CDR3 DNA: TGTGCCTGGCGGGCGAGGGGCCATCCCCGGACTTCTATTGAAGCTTTCTTT. J is TRBJ1-1 and V is TRBV30, with a weak D call TRBD1 (5 bases). This CDR3 contains 17 residues. V shed 5 bases and J shed 7 bases, with 29 bases lying between them. Per the germline V gene, CDR1 is GTSNPN and CDR2 is SVGIG (reference sequence).

This clone was recorded once. J is TRBJ2-7 and V is TRBV29-1; D is tentatively TRBD1 or TRBD2 (5 bases each). The CDR3 extends over 12 amino acids. The ends were cut back, 5 bases at V and 10 bases at J, with 18 bases in the middle. CDR1 is SQVTM and CDR2 is ANQGSEA in the germline V gene. CDR3 DNA sequence: TGCAGCGTTTCCTCCCGCGAGGGGAGTCAGTACTTC. Its protein product is CSVSSREGSQYF.

The chain joins TRBV3-1 (or the pseudogene TRBV3-2) to TRBJ1-5, with TRBD1 matching 7 bases. Germline V gene sequence: CDR1 LGHDT, CDR2 YNNKEL (reference sequence). V was clipped by 0 bases and J by 6 bases; unmatched bases: 5. The CDR3 length is 15 residues. This chain's CDR3 is CASSQDLTGRQPQHF. The CDR3 bases are TGTGCCAGCAGCCAAGATCTGACAGGGCGTCAGCCCCAGCATTTT.

The chain is built from TRBV1 and TRBJ2-7; the table's D call of TRBD2 was not tested on the DNA. TRBV1 is a recognized pseudogene. The CDR3 is made up of 13 amino acids. Here the CDR3 reads CTSSQVGGLAEDF. The DNA of the CDR3 is TGCACCAGCAGCCAAGTTGGGGGACTAGCGGAAGACTTC.

This chain connects TRBV7-6 to TRBJ2-1; 11 nucleotides agree with TRBD2. Trimming removed 2 bases from V and 5 bases from J; junction bases left unmatched: 5. The CDR3 runs to 16 residues. The germline gives CDR1 SGHVS, CDR2 FNYEAQ. This chain's CDR3 is CASSLRSSGGNNEQFF. The DNA for the CDR3 is TGTGCCAGCAGCTTAAGGTCTAGCGGGGGGAACAATGAGCAGTTCTTC.

This sequence joins TRBV4-3 and TRBJ1-4; tentatively, D is TRBD1 (6 bases). The CDR3 totals 17 residues. Germline V lookup: CDR1 LGHNA, CDR2 YSLEER. The V end was cut by 3 bases, the J end by 0 bases, with 14 bases between. In DNA form, the CDR3 reads TGCGCCAGCAGCCATGGACAGTACCTCACAACTAATGAAAAACTGTTTTTT. Protein: CASSHGQYLTTNEKLFF.

The genes are TRBV18 and TRBJ2-7, with 7 bases that match TRBD1. With V trimmed by 0 bases and J by 0 bases, 5 bases remained unmatched. This CDR3 spans 16 amino acids. The V gene's germline CDR1 is KGHSH and CDR2 LQKENI. The CDR3 DNA sequence: TGTGCCAGCTCACCACCGGTAGGGGGCACCTCCTACGAGCAGTACTTC. This encodes CASSPPVGGTSYEQYF.

This clone appeared a single time. The rearrangement joins TRBV7-9 to TRBJ2-7; D unresolved. Trimming removed 7 bases from V and 2 bases from J, with 15 bases in between. CDR1 is SEHNR and CDR2 is FQNEAQ in the germline V gene (reference sequence). This CDR3 region has 14 residues. DNA for the CDR3: TGTGCCAGCAACCCCCCCCAGGCCACCTACGAGCAGTACTTC. This sequence encodes CASNPPQATYEQYF.

The rearrangement links TRBV9 to TRBJ1-2; weak D call: TRBD1 (5 bases). Deletions cut 3 bases from V and 5 bases from J, with 20 bases between. From germline, CDR1 is SGDLS and CDR2 YYNGEE. The CDR3 is 16 residues long. The CDR3 reads CASSAGIGRGRYGYTF. In DNA, the CDR3 is TGTGCCAGCAGCGCAGGGATCGGACGGGGGAGGTATGGCTACACCTTC.

This chain uses TRBV6-2 or TRBV6-3 with TRBJ1-5; no reliable D call. Per germline, CDR1 MNHEY and CDR2 SVGEGT. Deletions cut 2 bases from V and 3 bases from J, with 8 bases between. The CDR3 sequence is 14 residues long. The CDR3 sequence is CASSYRAPNQPQHF. CDR3 DNA: TGTGCCAGCAGTTACCGGGCACCCAATCAGCCCCAGCATTTT.

V is TRBV7-9 and J is TRBJ1-5; 9 bases fit TRBD1. The junction had 10 bases not matched to a gene; V was cut back by 1 base and J by 3 bases. The germline gives CDR1 SEHNR, CDR2 FQNEAQ (reference sequence). The CDR3 runs 18 residues. This chain's CDR3 is CASSLDTAGTGSNQPQHF. Written as DNA, the CDR3 is TGTGCCAGCAGCTTAGATACTGCCGGGACAGGGTCCAATCAGCCCCAGCATTTT. Combining the CDR3 with reference TRBV7-9 and TRBJ1-5 gives the whole variable domain DTGVSQNPRHKITKRGQNVTFRCDPISEHNRLYWYRQTLGQGPEFLTYFQNEAQLEKSRLLSDRFSAERPKGSFSTLEIQRTEQGDSAMYLCASSLDTAGTGSNQPQHFGDGTRLSIL.

The chain has TRBV27 and TRBJ2-4; 7 positions match TRBD2. The germline V gene encodes CDR1 MNHEY and CDR2 SMNVEV (reference sequence). Unmatched junction bases numbered 8, after V lost 3 bases and J lost 0 bases. The CDR3 spans 17 residues. CDR3 sequence (DNA): TGTGCCAGCAGTTTCCCGGGAGGTATTGAAGCCAAAAACATTCAGTACTTC. Its translation: CASSFPGGIEAKNIQYF.

This rearrangement joins TRBV7-8 to TRBJ1-4; 9 bases match TRBD1. The CDR3 contains 15 residues. After removal of 4 bases from V and 8 bases from J, the junction contained 8 bases not matched to a gene. Germline V CDR1 and CDR2: SGHVS, FQNEAQ. CDR3 sequence: CASSSSGQGREKLFF. The CDR3 DNA follows: TGTGCCAGCAGCTCCTCGGGACAGGGCCGCGAAAAACTGTTTTTT. Looking up the rest from reference TRBV7-8 and TRBJ1-4 gives the full variable domain: GAGVSQSPRYKVAKRGQDVALRCDPISGHVSLFWYQQALGQGPEFLTYFQNEAQLDKSGLPSDRFFAERPEGSVSTLKIQRTQQEDSAVYLCASSSSGQGREKLFFGSGTQLSVL.